The 2 T cell receptor beta chains reported below all come from one sample, sequenced in a study of cytomegalovirus exposure and HLA in healthy donors (dated by TCRdb to the late 2010s). The library relied on the immunoSEQ multiplex PCR assay. The multiplex PCR relied on a mix of 60 forward primers for TCR Vbeta segments and 13 reverse primers for TCR Jbeta segments. TCRdb stores this immuneACCESS table with in-frame sequences only. Part of the clones is absent; in the studies checked, under half of the shortfall reflects unresolved V genes, and no reason is known for the rest. The sample profile shows some 70,000 clones; under 80% of them were found once. Roughly 15% of the sample rests with the top ten. The sample taken for sequencing was PBMCs. Every receptor here comes from a male donor in good health and CMV-seropositive.

This chain joins TRBV5-4 and TRBJ2-6, with D tentatively TRBD1 (7 bases). The V gene lost 0 bases and the J gene lost 4 bases, with 17 bases spanning the gap. CDR3 length equals 18 residues. Germline CDR1 is SGHNT and CDR2 is YYREEE (reference sequence). The CDR3 here is CASSLGRGRLGGANVLTF. In DNA, the CDR3 is TGTGCCAGCAGCTTGGGGAGGGGGCGGCTAGGAGGGGCCAACGTCCTGACTTTC.

The count of this clone is one. The V and J genes are TRBV2 and TRBJ1-4; D perhaps matches TRBD1 (5 bases). Germline V gene data show CDR1 as SNHLY and CDR2 as FYNNEI. With 6 bases removed from V and 4 bases from J, the gap between germline ends came to 9 bases. The CDR3 length is 13 residues. In DNA, the CDR3 is TGTGCCAGCAGAGGGGCTGGTAATGAAAAACTGTTTTTT. Its protein product is CASRGAGNEKLFF.